This entry lists 8 T cell receptor beta chains sequenced from one sample in a study of T-cell reconstitution after alpha-beta-depleted transplantation in children. As it was prepared, the TCRbeta library received unique molecular identifiers. TCRdb called the PCR reads again in MiXCR, with one record for every CDR3 protein. The data show about 980,000 distinct CDR3 sequences, 25% to 30% seen once. The sample consisted of PBMCs, mostly from graft donor cells, taken 360 days after TCRalphabeta/CD19-depleted stem cell transplant. Receptors were obtained from a boy younger than two who had a stem cell transplant for SCID, so the T cells may come from the graft donor.

V is TRBV15 and J is TRBJ2-7; D assignment may be TRBD1 or TRBD2 (5 bases each). Looked up from germline, CDR1 is LNHNV and CDR2 is YYDKDF (reference sequence). The CDR3 contains 14 residues. Between the trimmed V and J ends, which lost 3 bases and 4 bases, there was a span of 13 bases. The CDR3 protein is CATSSAGPGYEQYF. The CDR3 region has the DNA TGTGCCACCAGCAGCGCAGGGCCGGGGTACGAGCAGTACTTC. The whole variable domain, remainder taken from reference TRBV15 and TRBJ2-7, is DAMVIQNPRYQVTQFGKPVTLSCSQTLNHNVMYWYQQKSSQAPKLLFHYYDKDFNNEADTPDNFQSRRPNTSFCFLDIRSPGLGDTAMYLCATSSAGPGYEQYFGPGTRLTVT.

The chain links TRBV20-1 to TRBJ2-3, with D uncertain. This CDR3 is 13 amino acids long. V lost 0 bases, J lost 6 bases, and 10 bases lay in between. Germline CDR1 and CDR2: DFQATT and SNEGSKA (reference sequence). CDR3 sequence (DNA): TGCAGTGCTAGAGATATACCTGGGGATACGCAGTATTTT. It yields the protein CSARDIPGDTQYF.

This clonotype was seen a few times. This chain uses TRBV24-1 with TRBJ2-3; 10 positions agree with TRBD1. Germline CDR1 reads KGHDR; CDR2 reads SFDVKD. The trim removed 3 bases at V and 7 bases at J, leaving 9 bases unmatched. The CDR3 consists of 16 residues. Here the CDR3 reads CATSDTSGTGVYTQYF. CDR3 nucleotides: TGTGCCACCAGTGATACATCCGGGACAGGGGTATATACGCAGTATTTT.

CDR3 residues: CASSLQRGGGYTF. CDR3 DNA: TGTGCCAGCAGTTTGCAGCGGGGAGGGGGCTACACCTTC. The chain combines TRBV6-5 with TRBJ1-2; D not resolved. This CDR3 region has 13 residues. V gave up 4 bases and J gave up 8 bases, with 14 bases separating them. Germline V lookup: CDR1 MNHEY, CDR2 SVGAGI.

The V call is TRBV5-1, the J call TRBJ1-1; a weak D match, TRBD1 (5 bases). CDR3 length equals 15 residues. Trimming took off 2 bases at V and 4 bases at J, with 15 bases between the two ends. The germline V gene encodes CDR1 SGHRS and CDR2 YFSETQ. The CDR3 sequence is CASSFGARASTEAFF. The CDR3 coding sequence is TGCGCCAGCAGCTTTGGCGCCAGGGCGTCCACTGAAGCTTTCTTT.

V usage is TRBV18 and J usage is TRBJ2-1; D might be TRBD2 (6 bases). Germline CDR1 and CDR2: KGHSH and LQKENI. V gave up 8 bases and J gave up 8 bases, with 25 bases separating them. CDR3 length: 16 residues. The CDR3 here is CASALMMGGSVDEQFF. In DNA form, the CDR3 reads TGTGCCAGCGCCCTTATGATGGGGGGATCTGTGGATGAGCAGTTCTTC.

A few counts support this clonotype. J is TRBJ2-7 and V is TRBV7-9, with a weak D call TRBD1 (6 bases). Per germline, CDR1 SEHNR and CDR2 FQNEAQ (reference sequence). V lost 3 bases, J lost 3 bases, and 18 bases lay in between. CDR3 length: 16 amino acids. The CDR3 nucleotides read TGTGCCAGCAGCTTGGGCAGGGGCTTCTTAAACTACGAGCAGTACTTC. Residues: CASSLGRGFLNYEQYF.

This clonotype was found a few times. V is TRBV15 and J is TRBJ2-3; possibly TRBD1 for D (5 bases). This CDR3 comprises 13 residues. Trimming removed 7 bases from V and 6 bases from J, with 14 bases in between. CDR1 and CDR2 from the germline V gene are LNHNV and YYDKDF (reference sequence). The CDR3 DNA reads as TGTGCCACCACCCCGCAGGGTCAGGATACGCAGTATTTT. Its translation: CATTPQGQDTQYF.